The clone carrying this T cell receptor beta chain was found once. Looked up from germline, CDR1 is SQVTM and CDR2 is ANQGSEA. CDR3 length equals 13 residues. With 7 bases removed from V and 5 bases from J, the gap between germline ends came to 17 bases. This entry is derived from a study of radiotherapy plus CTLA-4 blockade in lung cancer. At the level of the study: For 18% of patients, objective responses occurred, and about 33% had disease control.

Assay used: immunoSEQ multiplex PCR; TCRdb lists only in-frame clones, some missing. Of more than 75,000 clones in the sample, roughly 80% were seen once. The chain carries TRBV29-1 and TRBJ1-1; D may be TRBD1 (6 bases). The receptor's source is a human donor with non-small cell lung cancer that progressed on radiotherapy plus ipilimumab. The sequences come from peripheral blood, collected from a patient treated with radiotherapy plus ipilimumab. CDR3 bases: TGCAGCGCCGCGACAGGAGGGGAGACTGAAGCTTTCTTT. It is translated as CSAATGGETEAFF.